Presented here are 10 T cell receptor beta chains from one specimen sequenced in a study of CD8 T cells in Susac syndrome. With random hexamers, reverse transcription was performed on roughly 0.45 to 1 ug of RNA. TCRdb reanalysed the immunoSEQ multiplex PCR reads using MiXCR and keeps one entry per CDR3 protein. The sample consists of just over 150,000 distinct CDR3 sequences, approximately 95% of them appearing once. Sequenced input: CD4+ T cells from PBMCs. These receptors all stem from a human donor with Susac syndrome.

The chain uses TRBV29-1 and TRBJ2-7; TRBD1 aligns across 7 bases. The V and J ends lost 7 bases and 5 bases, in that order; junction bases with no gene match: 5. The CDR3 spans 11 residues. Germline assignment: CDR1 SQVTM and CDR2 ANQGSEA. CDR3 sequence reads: CSAQGLDEQYF. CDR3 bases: TGCAGCGCACAGGGGCTCGACGAGCAGTACTTC.

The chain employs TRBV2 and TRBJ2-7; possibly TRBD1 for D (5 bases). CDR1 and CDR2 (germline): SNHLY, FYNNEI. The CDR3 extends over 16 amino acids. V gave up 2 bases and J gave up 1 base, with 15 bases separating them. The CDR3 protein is CASSETVQGYSYEQYF. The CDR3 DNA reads TGTGCCAGCAGTGAAACCGTTCAGGGCTATTCCTACGAGCAGTACTTC.

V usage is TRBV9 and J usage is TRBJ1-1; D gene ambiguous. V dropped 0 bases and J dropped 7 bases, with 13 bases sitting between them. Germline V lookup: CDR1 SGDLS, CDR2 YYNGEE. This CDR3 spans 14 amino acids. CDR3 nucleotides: TGTGCCAGCAGCGTAGGAGTGGTGAGTTATGAAGCTTTCTTT. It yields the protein CASSVGVVSYEAFF.

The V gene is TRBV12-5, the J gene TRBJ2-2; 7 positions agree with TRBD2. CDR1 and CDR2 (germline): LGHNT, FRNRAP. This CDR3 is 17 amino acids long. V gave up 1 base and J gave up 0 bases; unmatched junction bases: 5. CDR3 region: CASGLGPSGANTGELFF. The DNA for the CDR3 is TGTGCTAGTGGTTTGGGCCCTAGCGGTGCGAACACCGGGGAGCTGTTTTTT. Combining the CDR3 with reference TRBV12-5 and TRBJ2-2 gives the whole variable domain DARVTQTPRHKVTEMGQEVTMRCQPILGHNTVFWYRQTMMQGLELLAYFRNRAPLDDSGMPKDRFSAEMPDATLATLKIQPSEPRDSAVYFCASGLGPSGANTGELFFGEGSRLTVL.

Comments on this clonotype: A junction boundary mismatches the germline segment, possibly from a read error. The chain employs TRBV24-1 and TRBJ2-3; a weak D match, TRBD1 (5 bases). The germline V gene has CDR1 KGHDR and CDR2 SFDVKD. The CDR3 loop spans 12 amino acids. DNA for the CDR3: TGTGCCACCAGGGATTCAGGGTTGGTGCAGTATTTT. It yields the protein CATRDSGLVQYF.

The CDR3 nucleotides are TGTGCGAGCGGGAGGTGGACCGGGGAGCTGTTTTTT. Protein sequence: CASGRWTGELFF. The chain combines TRBV12-3 or TRBV12-4 with TRBJ2-2, with 9 positions matching TRBD2. The CDR3 is made up of 12 amino acids.

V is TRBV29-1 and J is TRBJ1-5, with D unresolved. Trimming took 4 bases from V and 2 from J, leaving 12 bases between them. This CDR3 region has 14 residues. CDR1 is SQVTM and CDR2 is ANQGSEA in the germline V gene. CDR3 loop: CSVGTGVGNQPQHF. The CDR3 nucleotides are TGCAGCGTTGGGACGGGTGTAGGCAATCAGCCCCAGCATTTT.

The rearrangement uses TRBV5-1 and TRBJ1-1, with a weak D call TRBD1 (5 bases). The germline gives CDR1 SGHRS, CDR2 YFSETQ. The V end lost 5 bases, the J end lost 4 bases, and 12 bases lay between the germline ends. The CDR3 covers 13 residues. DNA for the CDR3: TGCGCCAGCAGGTCGGGGGGTGGCACTGAAGCTTTCTTT. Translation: CASRSGGGTEAFF.

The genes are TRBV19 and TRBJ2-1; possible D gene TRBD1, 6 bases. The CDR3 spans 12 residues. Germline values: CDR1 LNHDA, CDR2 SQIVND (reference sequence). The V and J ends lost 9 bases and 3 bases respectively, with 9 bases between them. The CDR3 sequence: CASRDNYNEQFF. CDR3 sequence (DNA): TGTGCCAGCCGGGACAACTACAATGAGCAGTTCTTC.

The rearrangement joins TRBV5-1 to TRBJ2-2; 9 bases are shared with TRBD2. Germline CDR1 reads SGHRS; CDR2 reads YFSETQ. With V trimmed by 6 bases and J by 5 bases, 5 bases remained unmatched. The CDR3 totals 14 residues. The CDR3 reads CASNEAGGTGELFF. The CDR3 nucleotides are TGCGCCAGCAATGAGGCGGGGGGGACCGGGGAGCTGTTTTTT.